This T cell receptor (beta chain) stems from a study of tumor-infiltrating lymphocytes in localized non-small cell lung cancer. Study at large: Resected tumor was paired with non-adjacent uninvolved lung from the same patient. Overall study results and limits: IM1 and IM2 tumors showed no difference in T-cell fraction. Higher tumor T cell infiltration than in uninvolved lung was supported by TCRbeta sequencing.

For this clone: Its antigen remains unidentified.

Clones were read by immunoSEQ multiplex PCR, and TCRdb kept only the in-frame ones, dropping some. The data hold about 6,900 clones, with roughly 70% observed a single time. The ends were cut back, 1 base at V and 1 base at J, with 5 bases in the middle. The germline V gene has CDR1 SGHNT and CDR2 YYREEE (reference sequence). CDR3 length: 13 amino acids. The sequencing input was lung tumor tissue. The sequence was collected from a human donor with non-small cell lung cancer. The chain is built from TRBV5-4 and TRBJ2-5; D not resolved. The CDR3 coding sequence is TGTGCCAGCAGCTTGTACGTCCAAGAGACCCAGTACTTC. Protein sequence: CASSLYVQETQYF.